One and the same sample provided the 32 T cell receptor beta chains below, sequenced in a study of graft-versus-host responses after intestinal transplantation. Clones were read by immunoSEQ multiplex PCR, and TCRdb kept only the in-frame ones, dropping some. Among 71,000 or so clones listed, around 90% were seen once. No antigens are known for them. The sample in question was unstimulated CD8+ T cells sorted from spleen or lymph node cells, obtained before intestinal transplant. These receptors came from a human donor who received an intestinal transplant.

CDR3 nucleotide sequence: TGTGCCAGCAGAGGGGGACAGGGGAGTGGGGAGCAGTACTTC. Amino acid sequence: CASRGGQGSGEQYF. The chain couples TRBV2 to TRBJ2-7; 10 nucleotides align to TRBD1. Unmatched junction bases numbered 9, after V lost 6 bases and J lost 7 bases. This CDR3 is 14 amino acids long. The germline V gene encodes CDR1 SNHLY and CDR2 FYNNEI. The full variable domain, with the rest looked up from reference TRBV2 and TRBJ2-7, is EPEVTQTPSHQVTQMGQEVILRCVPISNHLYFYWYRQILGQKVEFLVSFYNNEISEKSEIFDDQFSVERPDGSNFTLKIRSTKLEDSAMYFCASRGGQGSGEQYFGPGTRLTVT.

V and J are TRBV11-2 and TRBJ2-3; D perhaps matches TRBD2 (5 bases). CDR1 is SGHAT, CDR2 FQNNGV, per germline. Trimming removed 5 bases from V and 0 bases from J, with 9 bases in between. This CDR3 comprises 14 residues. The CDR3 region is CASSPEGSTDTQYF. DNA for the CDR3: TGTGCCAGCAGCCCCGAGGGCAGCACAGATACGCAGTATTTT.

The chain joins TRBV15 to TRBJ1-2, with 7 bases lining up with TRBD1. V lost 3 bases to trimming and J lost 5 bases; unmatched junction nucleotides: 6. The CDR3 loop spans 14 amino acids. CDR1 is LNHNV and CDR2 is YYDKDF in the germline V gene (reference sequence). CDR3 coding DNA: TGTGCCACCAGCAGTGGGACAGAAGAATATGGCTACACCTTC. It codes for CATSSGTEEYGYTF.

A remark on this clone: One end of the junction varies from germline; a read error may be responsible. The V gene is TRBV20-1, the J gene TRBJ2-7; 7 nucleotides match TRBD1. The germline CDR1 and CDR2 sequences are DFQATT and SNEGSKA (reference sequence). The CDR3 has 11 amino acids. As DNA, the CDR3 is TGCAGTGTTAGACAGGGATGGGAGCAGTACTTC. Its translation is CSVRQGWEQYF.

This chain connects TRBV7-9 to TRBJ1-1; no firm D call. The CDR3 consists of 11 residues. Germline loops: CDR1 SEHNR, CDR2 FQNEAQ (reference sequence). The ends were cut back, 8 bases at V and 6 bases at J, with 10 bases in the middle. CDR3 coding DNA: TGTGCCAGCCCAAAATTTCCTGAAGCTTTCTTT. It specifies CASPKFPEAFF.

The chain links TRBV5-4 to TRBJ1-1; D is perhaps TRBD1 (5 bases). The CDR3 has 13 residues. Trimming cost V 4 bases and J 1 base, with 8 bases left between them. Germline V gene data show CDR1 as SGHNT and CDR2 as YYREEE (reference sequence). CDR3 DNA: TGTGCCAGCAGCAGGGGCGAGAACACTGAAGCTTTCTTT. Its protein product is CASSRGENTEAFF. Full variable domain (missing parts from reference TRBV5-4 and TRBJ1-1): ETGVTQSPTHLIKTRGQQVTLRCSSQSGHNTVSWYQQALGQGPQFIFQYYREEENGRGNFPPRFSGLQFPNYSSELNVNALELDDSALYLCASSRGENTEAFFGQGTRLTVV.

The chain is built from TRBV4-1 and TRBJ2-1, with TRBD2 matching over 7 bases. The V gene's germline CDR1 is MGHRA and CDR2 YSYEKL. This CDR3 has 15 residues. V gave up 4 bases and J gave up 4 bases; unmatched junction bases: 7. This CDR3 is CASSPNSGSYNEQFF. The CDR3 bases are TGCGCCAGCAGCCCAAATAGCGGGTCTTACAATGAGCAGTTCTTC.

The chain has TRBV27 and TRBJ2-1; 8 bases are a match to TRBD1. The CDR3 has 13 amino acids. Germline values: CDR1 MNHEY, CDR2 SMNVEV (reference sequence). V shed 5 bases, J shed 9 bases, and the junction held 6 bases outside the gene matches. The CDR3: CASSRQGASEQFF. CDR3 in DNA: TGTGCCAGCAGTAGGCAGGGGGCGAGTGAGCAGTTCTTC.

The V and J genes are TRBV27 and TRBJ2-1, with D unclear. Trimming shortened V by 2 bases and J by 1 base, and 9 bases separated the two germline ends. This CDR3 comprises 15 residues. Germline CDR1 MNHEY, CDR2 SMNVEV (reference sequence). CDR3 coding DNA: TGTGCCAGCAGTTTAGCCAGTATGTCCTACAATGAGCAGTTCTTC. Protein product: CASSLASMSYNEQFF.

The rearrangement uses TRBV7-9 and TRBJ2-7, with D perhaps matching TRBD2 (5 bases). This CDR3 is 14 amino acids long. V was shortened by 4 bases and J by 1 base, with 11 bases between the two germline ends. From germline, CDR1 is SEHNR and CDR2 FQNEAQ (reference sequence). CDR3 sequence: CASSSRTGSYEQYF. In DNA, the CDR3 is TGTGCCAGCAGCTCACGGACGGGGTCCTACGAGCAGTACTTC.

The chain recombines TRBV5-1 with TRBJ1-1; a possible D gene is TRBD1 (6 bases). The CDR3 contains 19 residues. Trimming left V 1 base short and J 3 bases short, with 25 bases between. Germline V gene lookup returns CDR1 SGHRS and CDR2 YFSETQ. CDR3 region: CASSLSPPTGSPSHTEAFF. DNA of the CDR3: TGCGCCAGCAGCTTGTCTCCCCCAACAGGGAGTCCCAGCCACACTGAAGCTTTCTTT.

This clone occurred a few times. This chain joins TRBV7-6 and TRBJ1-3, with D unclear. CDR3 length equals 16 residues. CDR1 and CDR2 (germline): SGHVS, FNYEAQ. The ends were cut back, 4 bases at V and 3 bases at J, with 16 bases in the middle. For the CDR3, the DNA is TGTGCCAGCAGCTGGAGGGAGGGAGAAGGTGGAAACACCATATATTTT. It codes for CASSWREGEGGNTIYF.

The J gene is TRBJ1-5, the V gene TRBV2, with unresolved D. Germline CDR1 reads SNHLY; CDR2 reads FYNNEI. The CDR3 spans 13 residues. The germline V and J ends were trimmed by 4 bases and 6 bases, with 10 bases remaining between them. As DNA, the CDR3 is TGTGCCAGCAGTGTGCAGGCGGGTCAGCCCCAGCATTTT. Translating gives CASSVQAGQPQHF.

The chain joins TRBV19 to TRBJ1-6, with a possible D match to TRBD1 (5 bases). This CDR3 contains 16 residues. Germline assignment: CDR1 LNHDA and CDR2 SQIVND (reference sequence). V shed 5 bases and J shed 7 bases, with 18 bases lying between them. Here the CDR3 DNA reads TGTGCCAGTAGTTCCCGGACAAGTTCAGGAAATTCACCCCTCCACTTT. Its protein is CASSSRTSSGNSPLHF. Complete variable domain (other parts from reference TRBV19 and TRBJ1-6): DGGITQSPKYLFRKEGQNVTLSCEQNLNHDAMYWYRQDPGQGLRLIYYSQIVNDFQKGDIAEGYSVSREKKESFPLTVTSAQKNPTAFYLCASSSRTSSGNSPLHFGNGTRLTVT.

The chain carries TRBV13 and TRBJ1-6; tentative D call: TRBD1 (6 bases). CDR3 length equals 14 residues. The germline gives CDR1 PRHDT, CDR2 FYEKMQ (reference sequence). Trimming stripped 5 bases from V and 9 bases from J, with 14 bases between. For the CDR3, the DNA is TGTGCCAGCAGCCCTGGGGGCTTTGGTTCACCCCTCCACTTT. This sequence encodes CASSPGGFGSPLHF.

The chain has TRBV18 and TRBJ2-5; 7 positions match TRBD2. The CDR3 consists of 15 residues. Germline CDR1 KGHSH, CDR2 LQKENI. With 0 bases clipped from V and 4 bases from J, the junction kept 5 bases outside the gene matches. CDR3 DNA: TGTGCCAGCTCACCACCGGCCAGCGGGGCAGAGACCCAGTACTTC. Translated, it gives CASSPPASGAETQYF. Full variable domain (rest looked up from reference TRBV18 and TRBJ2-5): NAGVMQNPRHLVRRRGQEARLRCSPMKGHSHVYWYRQLPEEGLKFMVYLQKENIIDESGMPKERFSAEFPKEGPSILRIQQVVRGDSAAYFCASSPPASGAETQYFGPGTRLLVL.

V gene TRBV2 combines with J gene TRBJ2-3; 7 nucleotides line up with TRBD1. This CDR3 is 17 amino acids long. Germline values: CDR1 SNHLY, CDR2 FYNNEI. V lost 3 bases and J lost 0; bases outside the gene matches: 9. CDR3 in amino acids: CASSDPIQGISTDTQYF. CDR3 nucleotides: TGTGCCAGCAGTGATCCAATACAGGGGATTAGCACAGATACGCAGTATTTT.

CDR3 residues: CASSPVGVGTEAFF. The CDR3, as DNA: TGTGCCAGCAGCCCAGTCGGGGTGGGCACTGAAGCTTTCTTT. The chain recombines TRBV7-9 with TRBJ1-1; D call uncertain. CDR1 is SEHNR and CDR2 is FQNEAQ in the germline V gene (reference sequence). This CDR3 comprises 14 residues. V was cut by 5 bases and J by 4 bases, with 14 bases left in between. Drawing the rest from reference TRBV7-9 and TRBJ1-1, the complete variable domain is DTGVSQNPRHKITKRGQNVTFRCDPISEHNRLYWYRQTLGQGPEFLTYFQNEAQLEKSRLLSDRFSAERPKGSFSTLEIQRTEQGDSAMYLCASSPVGVGTEAFFGQGTRLTVV.

CDR3 in DNA: TGTGCCAGCAGCTTCCCGGGAGAGCCCACAGATACGCAGTATTTT. Translated: CASSFPGEPTDTQYF. V usage is TRBV11-2 and J usage is TRBJ2-3; possibly TRBD2 for D (6 bases). CDR3 size: 15 residues. V dropped 3 bases and J dropped 2 bases, with 12 bases sitting between them. Germline values: CDR1 SGHAT, CDR2 FQNNGV.

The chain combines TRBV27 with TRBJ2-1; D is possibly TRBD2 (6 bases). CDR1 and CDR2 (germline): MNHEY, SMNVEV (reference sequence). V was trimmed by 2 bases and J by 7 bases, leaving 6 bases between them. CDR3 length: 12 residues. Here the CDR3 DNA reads TGTGCCAGCAGTTTAGGGGGGAATGAGCAGTTCTTC. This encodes CASSLGGNEQFF.

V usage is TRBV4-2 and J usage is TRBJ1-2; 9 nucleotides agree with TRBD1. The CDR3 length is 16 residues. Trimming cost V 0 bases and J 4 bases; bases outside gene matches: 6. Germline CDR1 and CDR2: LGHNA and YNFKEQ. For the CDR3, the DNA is TGTGCCAGCAGCCAAGATGGTTCGGGACAGGGCTATGGCTACACCTTC. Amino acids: CASSQDGSGQGYGYTF.

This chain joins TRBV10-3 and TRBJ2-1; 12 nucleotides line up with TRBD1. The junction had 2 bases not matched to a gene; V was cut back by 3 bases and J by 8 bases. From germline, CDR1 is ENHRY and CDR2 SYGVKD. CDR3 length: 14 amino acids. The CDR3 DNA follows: TGTGCCATCAGTGACGGGACAGGGGGCCATGAGCAGTTCTTC. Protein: CAISDGTGGHEQFF.

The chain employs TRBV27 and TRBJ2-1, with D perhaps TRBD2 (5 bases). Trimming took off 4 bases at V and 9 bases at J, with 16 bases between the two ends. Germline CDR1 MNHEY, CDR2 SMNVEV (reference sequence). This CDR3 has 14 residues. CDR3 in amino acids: CASSYTRTAGEQFF. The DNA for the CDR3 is TGTGCCAGCAGTTATACCCGAACGGCGGGTGAGCAGTTCTTC.

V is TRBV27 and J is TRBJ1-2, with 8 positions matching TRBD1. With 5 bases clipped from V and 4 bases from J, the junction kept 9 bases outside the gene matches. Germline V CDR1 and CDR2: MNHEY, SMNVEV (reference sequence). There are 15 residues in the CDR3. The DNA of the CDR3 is TGTGCCAGCAGTGGGGGACAGGAGCTTATCTATGGCTACACCTTC. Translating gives CASSGGQELIYGYTF.

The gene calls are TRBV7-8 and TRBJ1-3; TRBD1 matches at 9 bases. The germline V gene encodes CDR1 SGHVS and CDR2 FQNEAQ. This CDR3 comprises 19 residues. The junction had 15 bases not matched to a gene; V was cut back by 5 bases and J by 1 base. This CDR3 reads CASSPAPGTGSHSGNTIYF. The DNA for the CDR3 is TGTGCCAGCAGCCCAGCACCCGGGACAGGGAGTCATTCTGGAAACACCATATATTTT.

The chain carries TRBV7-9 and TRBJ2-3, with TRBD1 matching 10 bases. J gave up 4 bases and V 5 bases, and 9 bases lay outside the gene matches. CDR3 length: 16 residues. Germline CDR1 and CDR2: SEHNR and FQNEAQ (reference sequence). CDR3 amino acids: CASSTDRGQTADTQYF. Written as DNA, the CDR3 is TGTGCCAGCAGCACCGACAGGGGGCAAACCGCAGATACGCAGTATTTT. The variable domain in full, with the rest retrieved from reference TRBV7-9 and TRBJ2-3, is DTGVSQNPRHKITKRGQNVTFRCDPISEHNRLYWYRQTLGQGPEFLTYFQNEAQLEKSRLLSDRFSAERPKGSFSTLEIQRTEQGDSAMYLCASSTDRGQTADTQYFGPGTRLTVL.

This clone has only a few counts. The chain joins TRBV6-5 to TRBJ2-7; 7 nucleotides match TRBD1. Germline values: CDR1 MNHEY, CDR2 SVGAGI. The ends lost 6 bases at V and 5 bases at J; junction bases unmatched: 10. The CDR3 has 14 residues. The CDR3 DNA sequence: TGTGCCAGCAGCGACGGGACAGTCTCTAACGAGCAGTACTTC. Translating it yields CASSDGTVSNEQYF.

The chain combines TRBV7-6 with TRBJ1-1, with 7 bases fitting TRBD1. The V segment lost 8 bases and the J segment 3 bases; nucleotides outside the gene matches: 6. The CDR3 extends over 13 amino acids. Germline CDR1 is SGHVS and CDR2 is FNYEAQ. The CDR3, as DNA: TGTGCCAGCCAGGGGGAGATTCACACTGAAGCTTTCTTT. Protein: CASQGEIHTEAFF.

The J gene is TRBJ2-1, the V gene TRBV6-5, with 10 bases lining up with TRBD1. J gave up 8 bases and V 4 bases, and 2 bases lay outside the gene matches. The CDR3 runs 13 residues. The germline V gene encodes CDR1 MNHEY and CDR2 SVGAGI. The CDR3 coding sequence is TGTGCCAGCAGTTCCGGGACAGGGGATGAGCAGTTCTTC. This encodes CASSSGTGDEQFF.

The CDR3 here is CASGEIPIYGYTF. DNA for the CDR3: TGTGCCAGCGGTGAGATCCCGATCTATGGCTACACCTTC. The V call is TRBV7-9, the J call TRBJ1-2; no clear D. The germline CDR1 and CDR2 sequences are SEHNR and FQNEAQ (reference sequence). The germline V and J ends were trimmed by 8 bases and 4 bases, with 14 bases remaining between them. The CDR3 is 13 residues long.

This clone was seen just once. CDR3 residues: CASSALSRRQGNYGYTF. The DNA of the CDR3 is TGTGCCAGCAGCGCCCTAAGCCGTCGACAGGGGAACTATGGCTACACCTTC. The J gene is TRBJ1-2, the V gene TRBV9; 8 bases are shared with TRBD1. The CDR3 is made up of 17 amino acids. Germline CDR1 SGDLS, CDR2 YYNGEE. Trimming removed 3 bases from V and 2 bases from J; junction bases left unmatched: 12.

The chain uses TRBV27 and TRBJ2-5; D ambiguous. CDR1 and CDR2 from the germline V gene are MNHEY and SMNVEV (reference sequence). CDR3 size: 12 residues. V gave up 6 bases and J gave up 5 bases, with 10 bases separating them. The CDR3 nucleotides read TGTGCCAGCAGAGGAGTAGTGGAGACCCAGTACTTC. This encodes CASRGVVETQYF.